What follows are 29 T cell receptor beta chains derived from one specimen sequenced in a study of shared clonotypes between healthy human individuals. Assay: immunoSEQ multiplex PCR; the TCRdb copy retains only in-frame clones and omits some. The table shows about 360,000 clones, with more than 60% occurring only once. Sequencing input: memory CD4+ T cells sorted from blood. Subset meaning: CD45RA-negative fraction. Source of these receptors: a young man in good health.

V gene TRBV7-6 combines with J gene TRBJ2-7; D is tentatively TRBD1 or TRBD2 (6 bases each). The CDR3 is made up of 15 amino acids. The ends were cut back, 3 bases at V and 2 bases at J, with 14 bases in the middle. Per germline, CDR1 SGHVS and CDR2 FNYEAQ. The CDR3 is CASSLGGGRTYEQYF. In DNA form, the CDR3 reads TGTGCCAGCAGCTTGGGGGGCGGGCGAACCTACGAGCAGTACTTC.

This chain connects TRBV27 to TRBJ1-5; tentative D call: TRBD1 (6 bases). CDR1 is MNHEY and CDR2 is SMNVEV in the germline V gene (reference sequence). Trimming removed 1 base at V and 7 bases at J, with 11 bases between. This CDR3 has 14 amino acids. The DNA for the CDR3 is TGTGCCAGCAGTTTATTGGGGGCCCGACAGCCCCAGCATTTT. Its translation: CASSLLGARQPQHF.

This clone was seen once. This rearrangement joins TRBV11-2 to TRBJ2-5, with TRBD2 identical over 11 bases. The CDR3 has 12 residues. The germline gives CDR1 SGHAT, CDR2 FQNNGV. The CDR3 sequence: CATSGAGETQYF. CDR3 DNA: TGTGCGACTAGCGGGGCGGGGGAGACCCAGTACTTC.

V is TRBV5-8 and J is TRBJ1-2; no firm D call. In germline, CDR1 is SGHTS, CDR2 YDEGEE. Trimming shortened V by 6 bases and J by 5 bases, and 17 bases separated the two germline ends. The CDR3 runs 14 residues. The DNA for the CDR3 is TGTGCCAGCACTCCGGAGAGGGTCACATATGGCTACACCTTC. This codes for CASTPERVTYGYTF.

V and J are TRBV19 and TRBJ1-3; D might be TRBD1 (5 bases). The CDR3 is made up of 19 amino acids. The germline CDR1 and CDR2 sequences are LNHDA and SQIVND (reference sequence). Deletions cut 4 bases from V and 0 bases from J, with 22 bases between. Here the CDR3 reads CASSTPGADQPTSGNTIYF. The CDR3 coding sequence is TGTGCCAGTAGTACCCCTGGGGCAGATCAGCCGACCTCTGGAAACACCATATATTTT.

The gene calls are TRBV28 and TRBJ1-3; 10 positions match TRBD1. The CDR3 contains 16 residues. The germline gives CDR1 MDHEN, CDR2 SYDVKM. The junction had 5 bases not matched to a gene; V was cut back by 4 bases and J by 2 bases. CDR3 bases: TGTGCCAGCAGTTACATGACAGGGGGCGCTGGAAACACCATATATTTT. Its protein product is CASSYMTGGAGNTIYF.

This rearrangement joins TRBV14 to TRBJ2-5; D gene ambiguous. CDR1 is SGHDN and CDR2 is FVKESK in the germline V gene. The V end was cut by 1 base, the J end by 7 bases, with 13 bases between. The CDR3 is 14 residues long. The CDR3 reads CASSQGDLRGTQYF. CDR3 in DNA: TGTGCCAGCAGCCAAGGAGACCTTAGAGGGACCCAGTACTTC.

The J gene is TRBJ2-7, the V gene TRBV29-1; D unresolved. The length of the CDR3 is 14 residues. Germline CDR1 SQVTM, CDR2 ANQGSEA. V was cut by 4 bases and J by 3 bases, with 16 bases left in between. In DNA form, the CDR3 reads TGCAGCGTTGTCTCACCCCATGAGAACTACGAGCAGTACTTC. The encoded protein is CSVVSPHENYEQYF.

The chain employs TRBV5-1 and TRBJ1-1; D is unclear. The CDR3 sequence is 14 residues long. Trimming stripped 1 base from V and 3 bases from J, with 10 bases between. CDR1 SGHRS and CDR2 YFSETQ come from the germline V gene. CDR3 amino acids: CASSLNPGHTEAFF. CDR3 sequence (DNA): TGCGCCAGCAGCTTGAATCCGGGCCACACTGAAGCTTTCTTT.

The chain links TRBV7-6 to TRBJ2-3, with D possibly matching TRBD1 (5 bases). The V gene's germline CDR1 is SGHVS and CDR2 FNYEAQ. Trimming removed 6 bases from V and 3 bases from J, with 10 bases in between. CDR3 length: 13 amino acids. CDR3 sequence reads: CASSPRVTDTQYF. The DNA for the CDR3 is TGTGCCAGCAGTCCCAGGGTTACAGATACGCAGTATTTT.

Details on this clone: At one boundary the junction diverges from the germline segment, which might be a read error. The rearrangement uses TRBV5-4 and TRBJ2-1; 7 positions match TRBD1. This CDR3 contains 15 residues. Germline V gene lookup returns CDR1 SGHNT and CDR2 YYREEE (reference sequence). The CDR3 coding sequence is TGTGCCAGCAGTTTGGGACAGACGTCCTACAATGAGCAGTTCTTC. Translation: CASSLGQTSYNEQFF.

This chain connects TRBV4-1 to TRBJ2-6; D remains ambiguous. The CDR3 has 15 residues. V was shortened by 4 bases and J by 1 base, with 8 bases between the two germline ends. Germline lookup yields CDR1 MGHRA and CDR2 YSYEKL. The CDR3 coding sequence is TGCGCCAGCAGCCGAGTCCTATCTGGGGCCAACGTCCTGACTTTC. This sequence encodes CASSRVLSGANVLTF.

V is TRBV18 and J is TRBJ2-2, with D perhaps matching TRBD1 or TRBD2 (5 bases each). With 4 bases removed from V and 2 bases from J, the gap between germline ends came to 11 bases. The CDR3 is 15 residues long. Germline CDR1 is KGHSH and CDR2 is LQKENI. The CDR3 loop reads CASSLGRLNTGELFF. The CDR3 DNA reads TGTGCCAGCTCACTGGGACGGCTTAACACCGGGGAGCTGTTTTTT.

The rearrangement uses TRBV28 and TRBJ1-1; 7 nucleotides line up with TRBD1. CDR1 is MDHEN, CDR2 SYDVKM, per germline. The CDR3 extends over 17 amino acids. The V and J ends lost 8 bases and 6 bases, in that order; junction bases with no gene match: 21. The CDR3: CASSETRGGRGTSEAFF. In DNA, the CDR3 is TGTGCCAGCTCCGAAACGAGAGGGGGCCGGGGGACCTCTGAAGCTTTCTTT.

The chain employs TRBV19 and TRBJ2-7; 7 bases line up with TRBD1. Trimming removed 6 bases from V and 6 bases from J; junction bases left unmatched: 11. This CDR3 has 14 residues. Germline V gene lookup returns CDR1 LNHDA and CDR2 SQIVND (reference sequence). This CDR3 is CASSHGAGGGEQYF. CDR3 sequence (DNA): TGTGCCAGTAGCCATGGGGCAGGGGGTGGCGAGCAGTACTTC. Full variable domain (rest looked up from reference TRBV19 and TRBJ2-7): DGGITQSPKYLFRKEGQNVTLSCEQNLNHDAMYWYRQDPGQGLRLIYYSQIVNDFQKGDIAEGYSVSREKKESFPLTVTSAQKNPTAFYLCASSHGAGGGEQYFGPGTRLTVT.

V is TRBV10-2 and J is TRBJ2-1; D is undetermined. The germline gives CDR1 WSHSY, CDR2 SAAADI. The CDR3 extends over 13 amino acids. With 3 bases removed from V and 8 bases from J, the gap between germline ends came to 11 bases. The CDR3 loop is CASSDSRAHEQFF. The CDR3 DNA is TGCGCCAGCAGTGACTCCAGAGCGCATGAGCAGTTCTTC.

This clone has just a few counts. V gene TRBV5-1 combines with J gene TRBJ1-2; 9 positions match TRBD1. Germline values: CDR1 SGHRS, CDR2 YFSETQ. V lost 4 bases and J lost 7; bases outside the gene matches: 2. The CDR3 is made up of 12 amino acids. CDR3 in DNA: TGCGCCAGCAGCCCGGACAGGGGTGGCTACACCTTC. Translating gives CASSPDRGGYTF.

In this sample, this clone turned up once. This sequence joins TRBV15 and TRBJ2-2; 9 bases align to TRBD2. The CDR3 covers 17 residues. CDR1 is LNHNV, CDR2 YYDKDF, per germline (reference sequence). The V and J ends lost 0 bases and 6 bases, in that order; junction bases with no gene match: 8. CDR3: CATSRDLGGRGAGELFF. The CDR3, as DNA: TGTGCCACCAGCAGAGATCTAGGCGGGAGGGGCGCCGGGGAGCTGTTTTTT.

The chain has TRBV2 and TRBJ2-1, with 9 bases fitting TRBD2. J was trimmed by 6 bases and V by 6 bases; bases with no gene match: 9. In germline, CDR1 is SNHLY, CDR2 FYNNEI. The CDR3 is made up of 15 amino acids. CDR3 residues: CASSSSGRGSNEQFF. The CDR3 coding sequence is TGTGCCAGCAGCAGTAGCGGGAGAGGTTCCAATGAGCAGTTCTTC.

The chain is built from TRBV19 and TRBJ2-7, with 7 positions matching TRBD2. The CDR3 runs to 16 residues. Germline V lookup: CDR1 LNHDA, CDR2 SQIVND (reference sequence). V shed 6 bases, J shed 4 bases, and the junction held 15 bases outside the gene matches. In DNA form, the CDR3 reads TGTGCCAGTAGCCCGAGGCCCGGGACTACGGTATACGAGCAGTACTTC. It yields the protein CASSPRPGTTVYEQYF.

As for this clone: This CDR3 is also generated by other DNA sequences in the sample. The chain couples TRBV9 to TRBJ2-7; tentative D call: TRBD1 (5 bases). V was pared by 5 bases and J by 2 bases, with 14 bases between. The CDR3 has 14 amino acids. CDR1 and CDR2 (germline): SGDLS, YYNGEE. The CDR3, as DNA: TGTGCCAGCAGTCCTGGGCAGGGCGCCTACGAGCAGTACTTC. Protein product: CASSPGQGAYEQYF. The entire variable domain, with the rest obtained from reference TRBV9 and TRBJ2-7, is as follows: DSGVTQTPKHLITATGQRVTLRCSPRSGDLSVYWYQQSLDQGLQFLIQYYNGEERAKGNILERFSAQQFPDLHSELNLSSLELGDSALYFCASSPGQGAYEQYFGPGTRLTVT.

The chain has TRBV28 and TRBJ1-1; the D is unclear. The CDR3 covers 13 residues. The V end lost 5 bases, the J end lost 6 bases, and 13 bases lay between the germline ends. Germline V lookup: CDR1 MDHEN, CDR2 SYDVKM. CDR3 in DNA: TGTGCCAGCAGTAGAGTAGGACCGTCTGAAGCTTTCTTT. Its protein is CASSRVGPSEAFF.

This chain connects TRBV27 to TRBJ2-7, with a weak D call TRBD1 (6 bases). Germline lookup yields CDR1 MNHEY and CDR2 SMNVEV (reference sequence). The CDR3 contains 17 residues. V shed 0 bases and J shed 3 bases, with 18 bases lying between them. In nucleotides, the CDR3 is TGTGCCAGCAGTTTATCCCCCGACAGGTGGGGCCACTACGAGCAGTACTTC. Protein sequence: CASSLSPDRWGHYEQYF.

The chain employs TRBV6-1 and TRBJ1-1; D unclear. Germline-derived CDR1 and CDR2 are MNHNS and SASEGT. The CDR3 is 14 residues long. V lost 2 bases to trimming and J lost 10 bases, with 17 bases between them. The DNA of the CDR3 is TGTGCCAGCAGTGAAAGGAGGGTCCAGAATCCAGCTTTCTTT. Its translation: CASSERRVQNPAFF.

This clone was found a few times. The chain has TRBV28 and TRBJ2-5; the D gene is possibly TRBD2 (6 bases). V was pared by 3 bases and J by 2 bases, with 31 bases between. Germline V gene sequence: CDR1 MDHEN, CDR2 SYDVKM. CDR3 length equals 21 residues. The CDR3 spells CASSLLRTVGFGSRIQETQYF. The CDR3 DNA follows: TGTGCCAGCAGTTTGCTGAGAACAGTCGGTTTCGGGAGCCGGATTCAAGAGACCCAGTACTTC.

The rearrangement links TRBV10-1 to TRBJ2-3; D could derive from TRBD1 or TRBD2 (6 bases each). Germline V lookup: CDR1 WNHNN, CDR2 SYGVQD (reference sequence). The V end lost 2 bases, the J end lost 4 bases, and 10 bases lay between the germline ends. The CDR3 consists of 14 residues. Here the CDR3 reads CASSEGGPPDTQYF. CDR3 DNA: TGCGCCAGCAGTGAGGGGGGGCCACCAGATACGCAGTATTTT.

This clone showed up just once. This rearrangement joins TRBV6-5 to TRBJ2-1; 7 nucleotides agree with TRBD2. Germline CDR1 reads MNHEY; CDR2 reads SVGAGI. The junction had 4 bases not matched to a gene; V was cut back by 7 bases and J by 10 bases. The CDR3 is 11 residues long. The CDR3 region has the DNA TGTGCCAGCACTAACGGGGGGGAGCAGTTCTTC. Translating gives CASTNGGEQFF.

This clone was counted once. The chain links TRBV2 to TRBJ2-1; 7 bases match TRBD1. Germline loops: CDR1 SNHLY, CDR2 FYNNEI. V lost 3 bases to trimming and J lost 9 bases; unmatched junction nucleotides: 5. The CDR3 is 13 residues long. CDR3 in DNA: TGTGCCAGCAGTGATAGGGGGCGTAGTGAGCAGTTCTTC. The encoded protein is CASSDRGRSEQFF.

This chain uses TRBV5-8 with TRBJ1-5, with D tentatively TRBD1 (5 bases). Germline-derived CDR1 and CDR2 are SGHTS and YDEGEE. The CDR3 consists of 13 residues. V lost 0 bases to trimming and J lost 6 bases, with 7 bases between them. The CDR3 DNA follows: TGTGCCAGCAGCTTGGGAAGGGGTCAGCCCCAGCATTTT. Protein sequence: CASSLGRGQPQHF. The full variable domain, rest sourced from reference TRBV5-8 and TRBJ1-5, is EAGVTQSPTHLIKTRGQQATLRCSPISGHTSVYWYQQALGLGLQFLLWYDEGEERNRGNFPPRFSGRQFPNYSSELNVNALELEDSALYLCASSLGRGQPQHFGDGTRLSIL.